The 24 T cell receptor beta chains reported below all come from one sample, sequenced in a study of T cells in tuberculosis. Time point reported: new active TB diagnosis, blood taken before or within 7 days of starting treatment. This table comes from immunoSEQ multiplex PCR, and its TCRdb copy is limited to in-frame clones, with some not included. Of about 34,000 clones listed, 90% to 95% are singletons. The sequencing used PBMCs, collected at tuberculosis diagnosis. Receptors were obtained from an adult with tuberculosis.

A single count supports this clone. The V and J genes are TRBV2 and TRBJ1-2; 10 positions agree with TRBD1. Trimming cost V 6 bases and J 8 bases; bases outside gene matches: 9. CDR1 and CDR2 (germline): SNHLY, FYNNEI. The CDR3 has 14 amino acids. The CDR3 DNA follows: TGTGCCAGCAGGGAGACAGGGGGCAGGAGGGGCTACACCTTC. Protein: CASRETGGRRGYTF.

The genes are TRBV10-3 and TRBJ1-1, with 8 bases fitting TRBD1. CDR3 length equals 15 residues. Trimming took 0 bases from V and 6 from J; bases not matched to a gene: 6. CDR1 and CDR2 from the germline V gene are ENHRY and SYGVKD. CDR3 sequence: CAISESKTGVAEAFF. The CDR3 coding sequence is TGTGCCATCAGTGAGTCTAAGACAGGGGTGGCTGAAGCTTTCTTT.

This clone was detected only once. This chain links TRBV7-2 with TRBJ2-7; 9 positions agree with TRBD1. The length of the CDR3 is 15 residues. The V and J ends lost 5 bases and 3 bases, in that order; junction bases with no gene match: 8. Per the germline V gene, CDR1 is SGHTA and CDR2 is FQGNSA. The CDR3 DNA sequence: TGTGCCAGCAGCATCATGACAGGGGGGGTCTACGAGCAGTACTTC. Protein product: CASSIMTGGVYEQYF.

This clone was seen a single time. The chain carries TRBV7-2 and TRBJ2-2; 7 bases are a match to TRBD1. This CDR3 has 14 amino acids. J gave up 5 bases and V 5 bases, and 5 bases lay outside the gene matches. Germline CDR1 reads SGHTA; CDR2 reads FQGNSA. CDR3 nucleotides: TGTGCCAGCAGCGAGGGGGCAGGTACCGGGGAGCTGTTTTTT. This gives the protein CASSEGAGTGELFF.

The chain's CDR3 is CASSYPRAGGYEQYF. The CDR3 DNA follows: TGTGCCAGCAGTTACCCCCGAGCGGGGGGCTACGAGCAGTACTTC. This chain uses TRBV6-6 with TRBJ2-7; 9 nucleotides match TRBD2. With V trimmed by 2 bases and J by 3 bases, 5 bases remained unmatched. This CDR3 contains 15 residues. The germline gives CDR1 MNHNY, CDR2 SVGAGI (reference sequence).

The chain carries TRBV2 and TRBJ2-7; a possible D gene is TRBD2 (6 bases). This CDR3 has 15 residues. Looked up from germline, CDR1 is SNHLY and CDR2 is FYNNEI. V lost 8 bases and J 0 bases, leaving 17 bases between the germline ends. The DNA of the CDR3 is TGTGCCAGCCGATCCGGGGACTTCCGCTCCTACGAGCAGTACTTC. Translating gives CASRSGDFRSYEQYF.

V is TRBV19 and J is TRBJ1-6; D is uncertain. Germline lookup yields CDR1 LNHDA and CDR2 SQIVND (reference sequence). The CDR3 sequence is 12 residues long. V lost 2 bases and J lost 9, with 5 bases in between. CDR3 residues: CASSIPSSPLHF. CDR3 nucleotides: TGTGCCAGTAGTATACCGTCTTCACCCCTCCACTTT.

This chain connects TRBV12-5 to TRBJ1-1, with 10 positions matching TRBD1. CDR3 length equals 13 residues. The J segment lost 11 bases and the V segment lost 6 bases, leaving 9 bases of the junction unmatched. CDR1 is LGHNT, CDR2 FRNRAP, per germline. As DNA, the CDR3 is TGTGCTAGTGGCCCCCGACAGGGGGCGACGGCTTTCTTT. Protein: CASGPRQGATAFF.

This clone was recorded only once. The chain combines TRBV27 with TRBJ1-6, with 9 bases matching TRBD1. The junction had 6 bases not matched to a gene; V was cut back by 5 bases and J by 10 bases. The V gene's germline CDR1 is MNHEY and CDR2 SMNVEV (reference sequence). The CDR3 is made up of 14 amino acids. The CDR3, as DNA: TGTGCCAGCAGTCAACGACAGGGGGGATCACCCCTCCACTTT. Its translation: CASSQRQGGSPLHF.

The gene calls are TRBV28 and TRBJ2-3, with TRBD1 matching over 9 bases. Losses at the gene ends were 4 bases for V and 5 bases for J; bases not matched to a gene: 7. The CDR3 has 15 amino acids. CDR1 and CDR2 from the germline V gene are MDHEN and SYDVKM. CDR3 nucleotides: TGTGCCAGCAGTTCTGGACAGGGGCCCGTAGATACGCAGTATTTT. It codes for CASSSGQGPVDTQYF.

The CDR3 coding sequence is TGCAGCGTCTTTGACACTGAAGCTTTCTTT. This encodes CSVFDTEAFF. The genes are TRBV29-1 and TRBJ1-1; D not certain. In germline, CDR1 is SQVTM, CDR2 ANQGSEA. V was trimmed by 6 bases and J by 3 bases, leaving 5 bases between them. This CDR3 has 10 amino acids.

The chain combines TRBV29-1 with TRBJ1-4; possible D gene TRBD1, 5 bases. In germline, CDR1 is SQVTM, CDR2 ANQGSEA. The CDR3 contains 14 residues. The V gene lost 7 bases and the J gene lost 5 bases, with 17 bases spanning the gap. In nucleotides, the CDR3 is TGCAGCGCCCGGGGCGGGACTGTGAATGAAAAACTGTTTTTT. The encoded protein is CSARGGTVNEKLFF.

This clone was seen just once. The V gene is TRBV5-1, the J gene TRBJ2-7, with D tentatively TRBD1 (6 bases). Germline V gene data show CDR1 as SGHRS and CDR2 as YFSETQ. The V and J ends lost 5 bases and 2 bases respectively, with 14 bases between them. The length of the CDR3 is 14 residues. The CDR3 reads CASRTNRDTYEQYF. CDR3 in DNA: TGCGCCAGCAGGACTAACAGGGATACCTACGAGCAGTACTTC.

The chain couples TRBV28 to TRBJ2-6; a possible D gene is TRBD2 (5 bases). V gave up 3 bases and J gave up 2 bases, with 14 bases separating them. Germline loops: CDR1 MDHEN, CDR2 SYDVKM. CDR3 size: 17 residues. The CDR3 coding sequence is TGTGCCAGCAGTTTTGGGAGTACCATAACTGGGGCCAACGTCCTGACTTTC. Protein: CASSFGSTITGANVLTF. Complete variable domain (other parts from reference TRBV28 and TRBJ2-6): DVKVTQSSRYLVKRTGEKVFLECVQDMDHENMFWYRQDPGLGLRLIYFSYDVKMKEKGDIPEGYSVSREKKERFSLILESASTNQTSMYLCASSFGSTITGANVLTFGAGSRLTVL.

The chain employs TRBV6-1 and TRBJ2-1; weak D call: TRBD2 (6 bases). The germline V gene has CDR1 MNHNS and CDR2 SASEGT. The CDR3 runs 14 residues. Trimming removed 6 bases from V and 1 base from J, with 10 bases in between. The CDR3 sequence is CASRPAGSYNEQFF. DNA for the CDR3: TGTGCCAGCAGGCCGGCGGGGTCCTACAATGAGCAGTTCTTC.

This clone was found a few times. The chain recombines TRBV19 with TRBJ1-2; D not certain. Germline V gene sequence: CDR1 LNHDA, CDR2 SQIVND (reference sequence). The V end was cut by 7 bases, the J end by 4 bases, with 19 bases between. This CDR3 region has 15 residues. The CDR3 nucleotides read TGTGCCAGTACCGATCCCAAAGAGTTCTTCTATGGCTACACCTTC. Protein sequence: CASTDPKEFFYGYTF.

The chain recombines TRBV27 with TRBJ1-2, with 8 bases fitting TRBD1. With V trimmed by 3 bases and J by 4 bases, 1 base remained unmatched. Germline CDR1 and CDR2: MNHEY and SMNVEV (reference sequence). This CDR3 has 13 residues. CDR3 residues: CASSFDRGYGYTF. The CDR3 bases are TGTGCCAGCAGTTTCGACAGGGGCTATGGCTACACCTTC.

The J gene is TRBJ2-1, the V gene TRBV19; 8 nucleotides match TRBD2. The CDR3 is 16 amino acids. Looked up from germline, CDR1 is LNHDA and CDR2 is SQIVND (reference sequence). Unmatched junction bases numbered 13, after V lost 7 bases and J lost 5 bases. CDR3 sequence: CASTREPGGGNNEQFF. Here the CDR3 DNA reads TGTGCCAGTACCCGTGAGCCCGGCGGGGGGAACAATGAGCAGTTCTTC.

The chain combines TRBV21-1 with TRBJ2-7; TRBD2, the table's D call, lacks a check against the DNA. TRBV21-1 is a documented pseudogene. The CDR3 length is 14 residues. CDR3 sequence reads: CSSEIRTRGYEQYF. Here the CDR3 DNA reads TGTTCCTCCGAAATCCGGACTAGAGGCTACGAGCAGTACTTC.

The chain has TRBV6-5 and TRBJ1-1, with 10 bases lining up with TRBD1. This CDR3 spans 14 amino acids. Germline V gene lookup returns CDR1 MNHEY and CDR2 SVGAGI. Trimming took 5 bases from V and 4 from J; bases not matched to a gene: 4. Written as DNA, the CDR3 is TGTGCCAGCAGTCCGACAGGGGGCGGCACTGAAGCTTTCTTT. Residues: CASSPTGGGTEAFF.

This sequence joins TRBV28 and TRBJ1-6; a possible D gene is TRBD1 (6 bases). Germline V gene data show CDR1 as MDHEN and CDR2 as SYDVKM. V was trimmed by 2 bases and J by 4 bases, leaving 6 bases between them. CDR3 length equals 14 residues. The DNA of the CDR3 is TGTGCCAGCAGTTTAGGACAGTATAATTCACCCCTCCACTTT. This translates into CASSLGQYNSPLHF.

V and J are TRBV6-1 and TRBJ2-7; weak D call: TRBD2 (6 bases). The CDR3 totals 15 residues. CDR1 is MNHNS, CDR2 SASEGT, per germline. Deletions cut 4 bases from V and 4 bases from J, with 17 bases between. CDR3 sequence (DNA): TGTGCCAGCAGTGGCGGGACGGGCCCCGCATACGAGCAGTACTTC. It yields the protein CASSGGTGPAYEQYF.

CDR3 sequence reads: CASRDQGGVDSPLHF. As DNA, the CDR3 is TGTGCCAGCAGGGATCAGGGTGGGGTAGATTCACCCCTCCACTTT. J is TRBJ1-6 and V is TRBV6-1, with D possibly TRBD1 on 5 matching bases. CDR3 length equals 15 residues. The germline CDR1 and CDR2 sequences are MNHNS and SASEGT. Trimming pared 6 bases from V and 8 bases from J, leaving 17 bases between.

The chain couples TRBV5-1 to TRBJ2-3; maybe TRBD1 (6 bases). This CDR3 spans 15 amino acids. CDR1 is SGHRS and CDR2 is YFSETQ in the germline V gene. Trimming removed 2 bases at V and 2 bases at J, with 12 bases between. DNA of the CDR3: TGCGCCAGCAGCTTTTTACAGGGCTTCACAGATACGCAGTATTTT. Protein product: CASSFLQGFTDTQYF.